Listed here is a single T cell receptor (beta chain). A read error may produce the germline difference seen at one junction end. The sample originates from a study of low-dose radiotherapy and immunotherapy resistance in tumors. Study context: Doses of 0.5 Gy per fraction every 2 weeks, totaling 6.5 Gy, went to Cohort 1. Each fraction given to Cohort 2 every two weeks delivered 1 Gy, and the total reached 13 Gy over 26 weeks.

The CDR3 has 13 residues. Looked up from germline, CDR1 is PRHDT and CDR2 is FYEKMQ (reference sequence). The time point was: before trial treatment. Each eligible patient had an advanced solid tumor, and these tumors lacked tumor-infiltrating lymphocytes. TRAV and TRBV primers primed cDNA for both TCRalpha and TCRbeta. For amplifying TCRs, the PCR ran for roughly 20 cycles with Phusion, which was used together with a constant-region primer and the adapter on the V primers. TCRdb used MiXCR to reprocess the reads, holding one entry per CDR3 protein. In the table there are 60,000 to 90,000 distinct CDR3 sequences, 30% to 40% of which are singletons.

This clonotype was obtained from a female donor with ovarian cancer. The rearrangement joins TRBV13 to TRBJ1-1; D is ambiguous. This specimen was PBMCs, taken before treatment. In DNA, the CDR3 is TGTGCCAGCAGCATAGGCGGGAACACTGAAGCTTTCTTT. It is translated as CASSIGGNTEAFF.